This record concerns one TCR beta chain sequence. Antigen: not known. The CDR3 totals 11 residues. V was clipped by 2 bases and J by 13 bases, with 9 bases between them. Germline values: CDR1 SNHLY, CDR2 FYNNEI. This record belongs to a study of memory CD4+ T cells and cytomegalovirus serostatus. Study-level results: CMV serostatus prediction reached median AUC approximately 0.96, or 0.89 with US-trained model. The CMV-associated TCR signature appears largely within the CD4+ memory repertoire. CD4+ memory repertoires contained about 40% of the roughly 150 reported CMV TCRbeta sequences.

The sort gate was single viable CD3+CD4+CD8-CD45RO+ cells for memory CD4+ T cells. Total CD4+ T cells were enriched by CD4 positive selection. Sequencing used immunoSEQ multiplex PCR; TCRdb keeps in-frame clones, though not all of them. The repertoire holds about 96,000 clones, roughly 80% seen once, with 3.6% in the top ten. V is TRBV2 and J is TRBJ2-1; D not resolved. The sequence was collected from an adult in good health and CMV-seropositive. Material for sequencing was memory CD4+ T cells from blood. The CDR3 DNA is TGTGCCAGCAGTGAAAACTACCTCCAGTTCTTC. This gives the protein CASSENYLQFF. The whole variable domain, remainder taken from reference TRBV2 and TRBJ2-1, is EPEVTQTPSHQVTQMGQEVILRCVPISNHLYFYWYRQILGQKVEFLVSFYNNEISEKSEIFDDQFSVERPDGSNFTLKIRSTKLEDSAMYFCASSENYLQFFGPGTRLTVL.